The rows below give T cell receptor beta chains drawn from one sample of a study of blood T cells in healthy people across ages. TCRdb reprocessed the 5' RACE reads with MiXCR, giving one entry per CDR3 protein. The sample lists about 1.1 million distinct CDR3 sequences, less than 45% occurring once. Sequences were obtained from blood. The receptors come from a man aged 18 to 30 in good health. Each CDR3 is given with its conserved first and last residue. The order of the fields is D gene, J gene, V gene, clone size, CDR3 protein, CDR3 DNA. D genes are given only for firm matches. Only part of the rows carry a size: once, few, many, or a class if the clone is expanded.

NA	TRBJ1-2	TRBV7-2	few	CASSLGQYPRDGYTF	TGTGCCAGCAGCTTGGGTCAATATCCCCGGGATGGCTACACCTTC
NA	TRBJ2-5	TRBV20-1	NA	CSARATDWTQYF	TGCAGTGCTAGAGCGACCGATTGGACCCAGTACTTC
TRBD1	TRBJ2-1	TRBV30	NA	CAWSGTGNNEQFF	TGTGCCTGGAGCGGGACAGGGAACAATGAGCAGTTCTTC
NA	TRBJ2-5	TRBV28	NA	CASSLGGVEGYQETQYF	TGTGCCAGCAGCCTTGGTGGGGTGGAGGGGTACCAAGAGACCCAGTACTTC
NA	TRBJ1-2	TRBV20-1	many	CSSPPGVGGYTF	TGCAGCTCCCCCCCCGGAGTTGGTGGCTACACCTTC
NA	TRBJ2-1	TRBV9	NA	CASSPREGSYNEQFF	TGTGCCAGCAGCCCCCGCGAGGGCTCCTACAATGAGCAGTTCTTC
TRBD1	TRBJ2-1	TRBV5-1	many	CASSFILDRVDEQFF	TGCGCCAGCAGCTTCATTCTCGACAGGGTTGATGAGCAGTTCTTC
NA	TRBJ1-6	TRBV9	NA	CASSVGSGGINSPLHF	TGTGCCAGCAGCGTAGGATCGGGGGGCATAAATTCACCCCTCCACTTT
TRBD2	TRBJ2-2	TRBV20-1	NA	CSAPSGTSSGELFF	TGCAGTGCTCCTTCCGGGACTAGCTCCGGGGAGCTGTTTTTT
NA	TRBJ1-2	TRBV14	few	CASSQEFQGLYYGYTF	TGTGCCAGCAGCCAAGAGTTCCAGGGCTTATACTATGGCTACACCTTC
NA	TRBJ2-1	TRBV20-1	few	CSARDGGGGEQFF	TGCAGTGCTAGAGATGGCGGGGGCGGTGAGCAGTTCTTC
TRBD2	TRBJ2-1	TRBV7-3	few	CASSSLSGSSYNEQFF	TGTGCCAGCAGCTCTCTTAGCGGGAGCTCCTACAATGAGCAGTTCTTC
NA	TRBJ1-2	TRBV21-1	few	CASSKGPGDRLYGYTF	TGTGCCAGCAGCAAAGGTCCCGGGGACAGGCTGTATGGCTACACCTTC
NA	TRBJ1-2	TRBV6-6	NA	CASSGGTDNYGYTF	TGTGCCAGCAGTGGGGGGACGGACAACTATGGCTACACCTTC
TRBD1	TRBJ1-2	TRBV6-7	NA	CASNGQGQTYGYTF	TGTGCCAGCAACGGACAGGGGCAGACGTATGGCTACACCTTC
TRBD2	TRBJ2-1	TRBV28	NA	CAISGTSGENEQFF	TGTGCCATTTCTGGGACTAGCGGAGAAAATGAGCAGTTCTTC
TRBD1	TRBJ1-1	TRBV28	NA	CATRDRNTEAFF	TGTGCCACCCGGGACAGGAACACTGAAGCTTTCTTT
TRBD2	TRBJ2-5	TRBV4-3	many	CASSQNSGGGETQYF	TGCGCCAGCAGCCAAAATAGCGGGGGAGGGGAGACCCAGTACTTC
NA	TRBJ1-6	TRBV7-2	NA	CASSFRQLASSPLHF	TGTGCCAGCAGCTTTCGACAGCTAGCCTCCTCACCCCTCCACTTT
TRBD1	TRBJ1-5	TRBV4-1	NA	CASSLETGSHQPQHF	TGCGCCAGCAGCCTCGAGACAGGGAGTCATCAGCCCCAGCATTTT
TRBD1	TRBJ1-1	TRBV7-8	few	CASSTTGLNTEAFF	TGTGCCAGCAGCACGACAGGGTTGAACACTGAAGCTTTCTTT
NA	TRBJ2-3	TRBV20-1	few	CSARGGGVADTQYF	TGCAGTGCTAGGGGGGGCGGGGTCGCAGATACGCAGTATTTT
NA	TRBJ2-1	TRBV9	few	CASSVDRRGSYNEQFF	TGTGCCAGCAGCGTAGATAGAAGGGGCTCCTACAATGAGCAGTTCTTC
NA	TRBJ1-4	TRBV25-1	NA	CASSEWTPATNEKLFF	TGTGCCAGCAGTGAATGGACGCCGGCAACTAATGAAAAACTGTTTTTT
NA	TRBJ2-3	TRBV7-9	NA	CASSLEGSTQYF	TGTGCCAGCAGCTTAGAGGGGAGTACGCAGTATTTT
TRBD1	TRBJ1-1	TRBV10-3	once	CAITKSGTGGEAFF	TGTGCCATCACCAAATCCGGGACAGGGGGAGAAGCTTTCTTT
NA	TRBJ1-2	TRBV4-1	NA	CASSHPGRRRNYGYTF	TGCGCCAGCAGCCACCCCGGACGGCGACGCAACTATGGCTACACCTTC
NA	TRBJ2-4	TRBV27	NA	CASSLWGHLAKNIQYF	TGTGCCAGCAGTTTATGGGGTCACTTAGCCAAAAACATTCAGTACTTC
TRBD2	TRBJ2-4	TRBV4-3	few	CASSQVAGGIIAKNIQYF	TGCGCCAGCAGCCAAGTCGCGGGGGGAATTATAGCCAAAAACATTCAGTACTTC
TRBD1	TRBJ2-5	TRBV6-2/TRBV6-3	NA	CASSTPTGAGETQYF	TGTGCCAGCAGTACCCCGACAGGGGCGGGAGAGACCCAGTACTTC
NA	TRBJ1-2	TRBV5-1	NA	CASSLDKQGSDGYTF	TGCGCCAGCAGCTTGGACAAACAGGGTTCTGACGGCTACACCTTC
TRBD1	TRBJ2-1	TRBV5-1	few	CASSSTTGDEQFF	TGCGCCAGCAGCTCAACTACAGGGGATGAGCAGTTCTTC
NA	TRBJ1-3	TRBV20-1	NA	CSARAGGGRGSGNTIYF	TGCAGTGCTAGAGCCGGGGGGGGCAGAGGCTCTGGAAACACCATATATTTT
NA	TRBJ2-1	TRBV20-1	NA	CSARVGRSSYNEQFF	TGCAGTGCTAGAGTGGGCCGGAGCTCCTACAATGAGCAGTTCTTC
NA	TRBJ1-5	TRBV19	NA	CASSPPFRNGQPQHF	TGTGCCAGTAGTCCGCCTTTTCGTAATGGACAGCCCCAGCATTTT
NA	TRBJ1-5	TRBV6-6	NA	CASSYGGADQPQHF	TGTGCCAGCAGTTACGGGGGCGCAGATCAGCCCCAGCATTTT
NA	TRBJ1-5	TRBV20-1	few	CSANDQSLNQPQHF	TGCAGTGCTAATGACCAGTCACTCAATCAGCCCCAGCATTTT
NA	TRBJ1-2	TRBV6-5	NA	CASSYGVGTAYGYTF	TGTGCCAGCAGTTACGGGGTGGGGACGGCCTATGGCTACACCTTC
NA	TRBJ2-7	TRBV6-6	NA	CASSPSGEFSYNEQYF	TGTGCCAGCAGCCCCTCGGGGGAATTCTCCTACAATGAGCAGTACTTC
TRBD1	TRBJ1-5	TRBV28	NA	CASSSAGTGENQPQHF	TGTGCCAGCAGTTCAGCCGGGACAGGGGAGAATCAGCCCCAGCATTTT
TRBD1	TRBJ1-1	TRBV29-1	many	CSGRQGNTEAFF	TGCAGTGGGAGACAGGGAAACACTGAAGCTTTCTTT
TRBD2	TRBJ2-3	TRBV12-3/TRBV12-4	NA	CASSFFGGGTTDTQYF	TGTGCCAGCAGTTTTTTCGGCGGGGGAACCACAGATACGCAGTATTTT